This TCR beta chain was documented in a study of OX40 agonist ivuxolimab in advanced cancers. Study as a whole: Every 2 weeks, patients received ivuxolimab intravenously, dosed at 0.01 to 10 mg/kg. Partial responses occurred in Three dose-escalation patients, one with hepatocellular carcinoma and two with cutaneous melanoma.

The study, taken as a whole, reports: Compared with CD4+, CD8+ T cells on average had more expanded clones. Within 6 weeks, CD4+ and CD8+ blood T cells expanded clonally at 0.1 to 3.0 mg/kg.

A note on this clone: No antigen is known for it.

Sequencing was performed with immunoSEQ multiplex PCR; in TCRdb, only in-frame clones are kept and a portion is missing. The sample lists some 47,000 clones, 70% to 80% occurring once. Trimming cost V 0 bases and J 6 bases, with 9 bases left between them. The CDR3 is 13 amino acids. Germline V gene sequence: CDR1 SGHRS, CDR2 YFSETQ. V and J are TRBV5-1 and TRBJ1-1; D is uncertain. This TCR derives from an adult with an advanced solid tumor such as melanoma, head and neck, liver or kidney cancer. This specimen was CD4+ or CD8+ T cells sorted from blood, taken in a trial of the OX40 agonist ivuxolimab. The CDR3 nucleotides are TGCGCCAGCAGCTTGGCCGTTCGAGCTGAAGCTTTCTTT. It yields the protein CASSLAVRAEAFF.